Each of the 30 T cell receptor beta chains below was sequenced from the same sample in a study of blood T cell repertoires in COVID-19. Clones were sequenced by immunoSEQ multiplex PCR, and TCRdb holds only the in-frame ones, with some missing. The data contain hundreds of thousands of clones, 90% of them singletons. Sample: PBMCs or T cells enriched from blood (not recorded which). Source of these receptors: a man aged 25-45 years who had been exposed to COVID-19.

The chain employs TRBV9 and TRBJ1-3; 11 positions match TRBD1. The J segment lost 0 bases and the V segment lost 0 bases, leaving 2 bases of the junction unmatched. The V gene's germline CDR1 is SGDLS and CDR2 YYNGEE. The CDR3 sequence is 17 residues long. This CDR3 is CASSVGDRGFSGNTIYF. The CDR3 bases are TGTGCCAGCAGCGTAGGGGACAGGGGGTTCTCTGGAAACACCATATATTTT.

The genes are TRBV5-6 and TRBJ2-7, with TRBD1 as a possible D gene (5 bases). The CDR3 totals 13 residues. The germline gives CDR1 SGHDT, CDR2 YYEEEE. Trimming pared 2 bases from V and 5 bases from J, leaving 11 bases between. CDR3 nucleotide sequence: TGTGCCAGCAGCTTTGGCAGGGTGAACGAGCAGTACTTC. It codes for CASSFGRVNEQYF.

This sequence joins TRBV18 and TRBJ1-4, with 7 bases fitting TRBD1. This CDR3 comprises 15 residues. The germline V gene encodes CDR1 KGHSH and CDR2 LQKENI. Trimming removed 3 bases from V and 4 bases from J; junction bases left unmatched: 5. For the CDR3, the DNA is TGTGCCAGCTCACCGGCGGACAGGATTAATGAAAAACTGTTTTTT. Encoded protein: CASSPADRINEKLFF.

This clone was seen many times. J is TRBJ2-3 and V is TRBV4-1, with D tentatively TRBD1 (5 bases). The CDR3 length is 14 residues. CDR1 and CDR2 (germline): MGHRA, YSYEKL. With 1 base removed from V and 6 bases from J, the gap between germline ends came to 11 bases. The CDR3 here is CASSQVLGVDTQYF. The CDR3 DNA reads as TGCGCCAGCAGCCAAGTATTAGGGGTGGATACGCAGTATTTT.

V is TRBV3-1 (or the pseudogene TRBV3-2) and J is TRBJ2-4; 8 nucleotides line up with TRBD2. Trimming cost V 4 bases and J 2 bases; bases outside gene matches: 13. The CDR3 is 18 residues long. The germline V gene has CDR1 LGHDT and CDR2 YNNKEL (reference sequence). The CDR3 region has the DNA TGTGCCAGCAGCCTTAGACGGGGGGGCCGGTTAACCAAAAACATTCAGTACTTC. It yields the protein CASSLRRGGRLTKNIQYF.

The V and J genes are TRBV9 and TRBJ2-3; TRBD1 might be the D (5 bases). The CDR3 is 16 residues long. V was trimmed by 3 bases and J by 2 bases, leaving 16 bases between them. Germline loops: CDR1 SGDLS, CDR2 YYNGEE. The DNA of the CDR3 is TGTGCCAGCAGCGCAGGACAATCAGGTTTCACAGATACGCAGTATTTT. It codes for CASSAGQSGFTDTQYF.

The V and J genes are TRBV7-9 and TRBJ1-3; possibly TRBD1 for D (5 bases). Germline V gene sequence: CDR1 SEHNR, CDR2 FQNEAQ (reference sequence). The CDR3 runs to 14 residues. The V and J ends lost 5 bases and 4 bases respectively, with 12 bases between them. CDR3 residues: CASSAPGYGNTIYF. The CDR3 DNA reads TGTGCCAGCAGCGCTCCAGGGTACGGAAACACCATATATTTT.

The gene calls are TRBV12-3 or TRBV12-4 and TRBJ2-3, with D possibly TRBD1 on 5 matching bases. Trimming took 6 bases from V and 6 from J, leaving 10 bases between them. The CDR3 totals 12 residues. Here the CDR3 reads CASSPKGDTQYF. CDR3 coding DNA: TGTGCCAGCAGCCCCAAGGGGGATACGCAGTATTTT.

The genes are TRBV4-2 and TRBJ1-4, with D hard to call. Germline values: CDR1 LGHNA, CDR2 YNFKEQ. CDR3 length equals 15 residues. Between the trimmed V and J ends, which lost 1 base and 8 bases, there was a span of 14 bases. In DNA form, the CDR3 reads TGTGCCAGCAGCCAAGTAGGCCAGGCGGGAGAAAAACTGTTTTTT. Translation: CASSQVGQAGEKLFF.

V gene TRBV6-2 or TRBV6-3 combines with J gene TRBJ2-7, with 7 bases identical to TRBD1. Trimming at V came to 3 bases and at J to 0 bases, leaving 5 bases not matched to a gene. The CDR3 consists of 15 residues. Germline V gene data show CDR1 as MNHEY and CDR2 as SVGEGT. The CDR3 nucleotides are TGTGCCAGCAGTTATCTGGGACAGAGCTCCTACGAGCAGTACTTC. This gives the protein CASSYLGQSSYEQYF.

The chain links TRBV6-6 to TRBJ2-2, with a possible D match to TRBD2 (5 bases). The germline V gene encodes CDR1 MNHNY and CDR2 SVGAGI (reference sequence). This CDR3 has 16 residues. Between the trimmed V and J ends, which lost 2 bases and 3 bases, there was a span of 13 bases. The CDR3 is CASSYLGRVDTGELFF. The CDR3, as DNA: TGTGCCAGCAGTTACCTTGGGAGAGTTGACACCGGGGAGCTGTTTTTT.

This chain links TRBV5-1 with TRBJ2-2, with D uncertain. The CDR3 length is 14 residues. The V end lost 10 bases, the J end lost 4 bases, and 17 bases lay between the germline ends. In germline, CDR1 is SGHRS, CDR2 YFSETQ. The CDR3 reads CACRLGASTGELFF. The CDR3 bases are TGCGCCTGTCGACTCGGTGCCTCCACCGGGGAGCTGTTTTTT.

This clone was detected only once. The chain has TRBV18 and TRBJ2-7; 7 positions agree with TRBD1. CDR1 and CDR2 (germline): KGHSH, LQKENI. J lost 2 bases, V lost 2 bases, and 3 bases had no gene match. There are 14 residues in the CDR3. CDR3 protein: CASSPSGQAYEQYF. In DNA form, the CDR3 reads TGTGCCAGCTCACCATCCGGACAGGCCTACGAGCAGTACTTC. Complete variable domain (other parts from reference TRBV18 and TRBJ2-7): NAGVMQNPRHLVRRRGQEARLRCSPMKGHSHVYWYRQLPEEGLKFMVYLQKENIIDESGMPKERFSAEFPKEGPSILRIQQVVRGDSAAYFCASSPSGQAYEQYFGPGTRLTVT.

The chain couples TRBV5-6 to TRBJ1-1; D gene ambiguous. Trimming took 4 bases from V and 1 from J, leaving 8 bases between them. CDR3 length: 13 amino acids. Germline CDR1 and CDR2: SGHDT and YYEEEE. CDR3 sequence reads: CASSPGWNTEAFF. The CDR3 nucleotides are TGTGCCAGCAGCCCGGGGTGGAACACTGAAGCTTTCTTT.

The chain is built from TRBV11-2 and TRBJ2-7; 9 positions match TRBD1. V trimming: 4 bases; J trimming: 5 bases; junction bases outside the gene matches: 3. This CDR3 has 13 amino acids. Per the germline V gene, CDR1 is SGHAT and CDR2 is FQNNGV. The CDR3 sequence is CASSYTGGNEQYF. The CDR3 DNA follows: TGTGCCAGCAGCTACACAGGGGGCAACGAGCAGTACTTC.

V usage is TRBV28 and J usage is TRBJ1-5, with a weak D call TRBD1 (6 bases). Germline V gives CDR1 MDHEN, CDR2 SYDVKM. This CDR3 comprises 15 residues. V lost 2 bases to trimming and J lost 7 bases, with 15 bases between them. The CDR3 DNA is TGTGCCAGCAGTTTAGCAGGGGCGTCACTACAGCCCCAGCATTTT. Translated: CASSLAGASLQPQHF.

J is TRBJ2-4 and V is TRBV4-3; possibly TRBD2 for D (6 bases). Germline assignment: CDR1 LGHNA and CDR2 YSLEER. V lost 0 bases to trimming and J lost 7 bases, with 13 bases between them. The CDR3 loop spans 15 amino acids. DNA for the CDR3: TGCGCCAGCAGCCAAGAGGTCAGGGCGGGGAACATTCAGTACTTC. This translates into CASSQEVRAGNIQYF.

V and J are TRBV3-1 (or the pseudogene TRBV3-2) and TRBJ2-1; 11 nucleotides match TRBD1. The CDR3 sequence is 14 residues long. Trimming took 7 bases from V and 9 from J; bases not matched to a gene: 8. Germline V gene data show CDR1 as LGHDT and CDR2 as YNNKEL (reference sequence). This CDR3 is CASMLGQGVSEQFF. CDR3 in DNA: TGTGCCAGCATGTTGGGACAGGGGGTAAGTGAGCAGTTCTTC.

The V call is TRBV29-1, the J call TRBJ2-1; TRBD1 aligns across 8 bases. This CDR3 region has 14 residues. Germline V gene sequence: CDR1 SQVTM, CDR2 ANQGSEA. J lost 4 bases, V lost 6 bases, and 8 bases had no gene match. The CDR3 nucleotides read TGCAGCGTAGCTCGGGACAGGCTATACAATGAGCAGTTCTTC. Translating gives CSVARDRLYNEQFF.

The CDR3 region has the DNA TGTGCCAGCAGCTTCACGGTTTTTAATAATGCAACTAATGAAAAACTGTTTTTT. Amino acid sequence: CASSFTVFNNATNEKLFF. This chain connects TRBV7-3 to TRBJ1-4; the D is unclear. Per the germline V gene, CDR1 is SGHTA and CDR2 is FQGTGA. V shed 3 bases and J shed 0 bases, with 17 bases lying between them. The CDR3 spans 18 residues.

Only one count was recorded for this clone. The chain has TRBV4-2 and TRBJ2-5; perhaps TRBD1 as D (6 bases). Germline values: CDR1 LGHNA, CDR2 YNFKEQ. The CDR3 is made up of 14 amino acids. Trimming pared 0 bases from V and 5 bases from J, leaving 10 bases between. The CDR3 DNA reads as TGTGCCAGCAGCCAAGACCAGGGGCGCGAGACCCAGTACTTC. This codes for CASSQDQGRETQYF.

As DNA, the CDR3 is TGCGCCAGCAGCCAAGAACCGGCCCAGGGGGTAGGAAACACCATATATTTT. This gives the protein CASSQEPAQGVGNTIYF. The gene calls are TRBV4-1 and TRBJ1-3, with 7 positions matching TRBD1. Trimming cost V 0 bases and J 4 bases; bases outside gene matches: 9. Germline loops: CDR1 MGHRA, CDR2 YSYEKL. The CDR3 runs 17 residues.

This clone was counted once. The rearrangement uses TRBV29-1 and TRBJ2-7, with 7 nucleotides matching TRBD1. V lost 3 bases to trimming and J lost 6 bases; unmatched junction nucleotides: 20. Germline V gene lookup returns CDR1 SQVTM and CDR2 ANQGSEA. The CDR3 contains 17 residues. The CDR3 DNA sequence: TGCAGCGTTGATATAACCGGTCGAGGGGGCGTTAGCTCCGAGCAGTACTTC. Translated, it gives CSVDITGRGGVSSEQYF.

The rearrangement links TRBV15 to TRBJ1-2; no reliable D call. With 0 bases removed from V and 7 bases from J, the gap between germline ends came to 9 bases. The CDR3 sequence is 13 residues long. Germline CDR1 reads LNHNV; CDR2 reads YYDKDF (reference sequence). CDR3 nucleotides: TGTGCCACCAGCAGAGATCGAGGTTTTGGCTACACCTTC. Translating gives CATSRDRGFGYTF.

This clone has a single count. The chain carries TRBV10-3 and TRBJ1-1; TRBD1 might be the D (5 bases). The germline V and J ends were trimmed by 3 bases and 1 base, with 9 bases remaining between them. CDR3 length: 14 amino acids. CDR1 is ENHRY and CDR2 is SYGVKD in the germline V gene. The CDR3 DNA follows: TGTGCCATCAGTGAAGGAGGGGAGAACACTGAAGCTTTCTTT. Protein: CAISEGGENTEAFF.

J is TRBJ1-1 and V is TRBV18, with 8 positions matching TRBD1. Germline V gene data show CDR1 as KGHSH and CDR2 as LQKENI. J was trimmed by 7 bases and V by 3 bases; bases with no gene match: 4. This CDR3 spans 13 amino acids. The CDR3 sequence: CASSPIDRGEAFF. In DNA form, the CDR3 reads TGTGCCAGCTCACCGATCGACAGGGGTGAAGCTTTCTTT.

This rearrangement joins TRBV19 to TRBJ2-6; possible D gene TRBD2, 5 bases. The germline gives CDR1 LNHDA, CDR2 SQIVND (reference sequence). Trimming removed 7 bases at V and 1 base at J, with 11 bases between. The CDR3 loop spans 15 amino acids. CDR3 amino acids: CASTSSPSGANVLTF. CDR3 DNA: TGTGCCAGTACTTCTAGCCCGTCTGGGGCCAACGTCCTGACTTTC. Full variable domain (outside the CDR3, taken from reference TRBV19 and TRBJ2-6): DGGITQSPKYLFRKEGQNVTLSCEQNLNHDAMYWYRQDPGQGLRLIYYSQIVNDFQKGDIAEGYSVSREKKESFPLTVTSAQKNPTAFYLCASTSSPSGANVLTFGAGSRLTVL.

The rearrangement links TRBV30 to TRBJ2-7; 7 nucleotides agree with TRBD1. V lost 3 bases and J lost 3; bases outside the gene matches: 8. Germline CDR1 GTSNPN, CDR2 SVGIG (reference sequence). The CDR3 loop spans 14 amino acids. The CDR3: CAWSPDRVFYEQYF. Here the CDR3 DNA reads TGTGCCTGGAGCCCTGACAGGGTTTTCTACGAGCAGTACTTC. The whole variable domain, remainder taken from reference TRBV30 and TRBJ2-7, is SQTIHQWPATLVQPVGSPLSLECTVEGTSNPNLYWYRQAAGRGLQLLFYSVGIGQISSEVPQNLSASRPQDRQFILSSKKLLLSDSGFYLCAWSPDRVFYEQYFGPGTRLTVT.

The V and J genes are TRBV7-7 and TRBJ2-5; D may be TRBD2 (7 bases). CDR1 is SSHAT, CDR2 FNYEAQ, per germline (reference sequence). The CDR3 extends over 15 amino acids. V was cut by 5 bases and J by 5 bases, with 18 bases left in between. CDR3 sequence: CASSPGGPPGETQYF. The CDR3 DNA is TGTGCCAGCAGCCCCGGGGGGCCCCCGGGGGAGACCCAGTACTTC.

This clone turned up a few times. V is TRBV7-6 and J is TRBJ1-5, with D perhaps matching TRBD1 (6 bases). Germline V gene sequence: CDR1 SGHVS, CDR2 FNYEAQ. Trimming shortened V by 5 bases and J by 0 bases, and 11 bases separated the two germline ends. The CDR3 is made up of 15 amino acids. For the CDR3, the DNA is TGTGCCAGCAGCCCCCAGGGGTTTAGCAATCAGCCCCAGCATTTT. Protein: CASSPQGFSNQPQHF.